This TCR beta chain was identified during a study of T cell repertoires in cytomegalovirus infection. Study background: A matching HLA type, together with CMV infection, was signaled by public TCR beta signatures.

Study observations and caveats: Cumulative public TCR beta family frequency identified CMV carriers with the relevant HLA. CMV-specific HLA-C-restricted TCR beta clonotypes dominated the ex vivo response.

The sample holds many counts of this clonotype. Its cognate antigen is unknown. Using its own MiXCR run on the reads, TCRdb lists one record per CDR3 protein. The sample consists of 200,000 to 250,000 distinct CDR3 sequences, 22% of them appearing once. Source material: CD8+ T cells from PBMCs. The sequence was collected from a human donor in good health (CMV status not recorded). Some clones in this sample may be carry-over from other donors' samples.

The CDR3 region is CASSIISRGLRTEAFF. The CDR3 DNA reads as TGTGCCAGTAGTATTATCTCGAGGGGGCTGAGGACTGAAGCTTTCTTT. V gene TRBV19 combines with J gene TRBJ1-1, with 7 bases lining up with TRBD1. Germline V gives CDR1 LNHDA, CDR2 SQIVND (reference sequence). The CDR3 is 16 amino acids. Trimming cost V 3 bases and J 5 bases; bases outside gene matches: 12.